The sequence of this T cell receptor beta chain was determined in a study of beta chain features in type 1 diabetes. Study results and caveats: In comparison with healthy donors, patients had naive, central memory and Treg TCRB repertoires that appeared more similar. Significant though moderate, a shortening of TCRB CDR3s appeared in all four CD4+ subsets of Type 1 diabetes patients.

The isolated RNA, all of it, was reverse transcribed, so expressed TCRB transcripts were what got sequenced. Assay used: immunoSEQ multiplex PCR; TCRdb lists only in-frame clones, some missing. The data contain 600,000 to 700,000 clones, 9.5% to 15% of them singletons. Only a few counts were recorded for this clone. Its antigen is still unknown. The sequence was collected from a man aged 25 to 40 with type 1 diabetes. Sample: naive CD4+ T cells from blood.

CDR3 in amino acids: CASLLAGGHEQFF. CDR3 nucleotide sequence: TGTGCCAGTTTACTAGCGGGGGGGCATGAGCAGTTCTTC. The V call is TRBV25-1, the J call TRBJ2-1; 13 bases map to TRBD2. V dropped 9 bases and J dropped 8; count of bases not matched to a gene: 4. The CDR3 covers 13 residues. In germline, CDR1 is MGHDK, CDR2 SYGVNS.